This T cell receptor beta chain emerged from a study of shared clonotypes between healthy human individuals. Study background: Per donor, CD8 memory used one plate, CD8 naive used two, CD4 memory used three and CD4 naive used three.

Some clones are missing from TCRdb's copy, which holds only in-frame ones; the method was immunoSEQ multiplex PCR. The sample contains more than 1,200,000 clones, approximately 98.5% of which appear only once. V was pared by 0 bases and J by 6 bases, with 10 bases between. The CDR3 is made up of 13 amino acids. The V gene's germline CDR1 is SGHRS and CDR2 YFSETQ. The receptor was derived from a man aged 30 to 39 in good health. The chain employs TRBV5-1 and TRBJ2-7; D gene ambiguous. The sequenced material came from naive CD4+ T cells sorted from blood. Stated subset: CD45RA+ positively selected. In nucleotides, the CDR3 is TGCGCCAGCAGCTTGGGCCAGGCCCTCGAGCAGTACTTC. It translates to CASSLGQALEQYF.